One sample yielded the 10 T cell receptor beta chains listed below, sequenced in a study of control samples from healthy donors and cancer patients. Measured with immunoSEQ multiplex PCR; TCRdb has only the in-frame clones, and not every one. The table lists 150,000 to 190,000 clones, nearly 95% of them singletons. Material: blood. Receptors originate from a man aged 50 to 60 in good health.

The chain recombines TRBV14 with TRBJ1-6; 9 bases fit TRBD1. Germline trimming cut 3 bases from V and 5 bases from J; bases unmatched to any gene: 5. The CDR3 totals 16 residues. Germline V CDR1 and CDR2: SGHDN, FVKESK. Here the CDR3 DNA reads TGTGCCAGCAGCCAGGCACAGGGGGCCAATAATTCACCCCTCCACTTT. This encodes CASSQAQGANNSPLHF. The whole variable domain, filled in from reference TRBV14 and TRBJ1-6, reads EAGVTQFPSHSVIEKGQTVTLRCDPISGHDNLYWYRRVMGKEIKFLLHFVKESKQDESGMPNNRFLAERTGGTYSTLKVQPAELEDSGVYFCASSQAQGANNSPLHFGNGTRLTVT.

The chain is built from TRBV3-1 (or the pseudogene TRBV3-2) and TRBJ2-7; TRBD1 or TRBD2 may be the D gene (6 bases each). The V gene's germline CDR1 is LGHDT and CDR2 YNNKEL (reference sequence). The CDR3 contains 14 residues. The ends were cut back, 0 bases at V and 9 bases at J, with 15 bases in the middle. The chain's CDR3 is CASSQDRRVGGQYF. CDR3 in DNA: TGTGCCAGCAGCCAAGATAGGAGGGTAGGGGGGCAGTACTTC.

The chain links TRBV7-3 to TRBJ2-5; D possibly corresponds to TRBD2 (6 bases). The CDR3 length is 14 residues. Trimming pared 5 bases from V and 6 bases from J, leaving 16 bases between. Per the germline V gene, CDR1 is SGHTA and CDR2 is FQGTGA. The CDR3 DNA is TGTGCCAGCAGCCCCGGGCCCGGGGGAAAGACCCAGTACTTC. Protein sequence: CASSPGPGGKTQYF.

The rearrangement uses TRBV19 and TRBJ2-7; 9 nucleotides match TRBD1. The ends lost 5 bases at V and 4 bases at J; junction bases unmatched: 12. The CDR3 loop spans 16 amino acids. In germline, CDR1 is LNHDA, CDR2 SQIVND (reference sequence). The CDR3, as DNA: TGTGCCAGTAGTTCCCTCGGGGGGACAGGGTCGTACGAGCAGTACTTC. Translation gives CASSSLGGTGSYEQYF.

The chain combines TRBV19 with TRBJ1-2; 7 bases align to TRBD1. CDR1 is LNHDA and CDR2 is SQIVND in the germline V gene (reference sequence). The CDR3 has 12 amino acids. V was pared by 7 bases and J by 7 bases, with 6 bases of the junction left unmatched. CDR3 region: CASTNDRVGYTF. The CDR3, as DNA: TGTGCCAGTACCAACGACAGGGTTGGCTACACCTTC. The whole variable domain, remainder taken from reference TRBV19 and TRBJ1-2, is DGGITQSPKYLFRKEGQNVTLSCEQNLNHDAMYWYRQDPGQGLRLIYYSQIVNDFQKGDIAEGYSVSREKKESFPLTVTSAQKNPTAFYLCASTNDRVGYTFGSGTRLTVV.

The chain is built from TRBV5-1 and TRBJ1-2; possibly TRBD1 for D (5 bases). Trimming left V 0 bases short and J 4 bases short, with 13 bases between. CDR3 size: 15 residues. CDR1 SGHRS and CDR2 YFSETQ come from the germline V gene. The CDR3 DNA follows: TGCGCCAGCAGCTTGGGCTACGGGGGGTCCTATGGCTACACCTTC. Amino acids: CASSLGYGGSYGYTF.

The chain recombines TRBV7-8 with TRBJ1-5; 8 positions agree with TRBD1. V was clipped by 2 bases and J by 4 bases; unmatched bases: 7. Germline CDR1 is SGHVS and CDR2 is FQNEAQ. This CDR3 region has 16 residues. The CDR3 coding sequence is TGTGCCAGCAGCTTAAAGGGACAGGTGGGAAATCAGCCCCAGCATTTT. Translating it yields CASSLKGQVGNQPQHF.

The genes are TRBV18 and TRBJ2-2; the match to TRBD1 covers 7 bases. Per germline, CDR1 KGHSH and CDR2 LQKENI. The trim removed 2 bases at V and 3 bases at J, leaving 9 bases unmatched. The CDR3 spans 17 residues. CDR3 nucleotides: TGTGCCAGCTCACCAGAGGGGGCCCAATCGGACACCGGGGAGCTGTTTTTT. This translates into CASSPEGAQSDTGELFF.

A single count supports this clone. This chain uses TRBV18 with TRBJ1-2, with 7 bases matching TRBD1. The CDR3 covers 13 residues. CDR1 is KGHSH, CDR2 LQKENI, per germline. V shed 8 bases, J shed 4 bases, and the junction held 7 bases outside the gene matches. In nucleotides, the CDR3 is TGTGCCAGCGACAACAGGGGCCTCTATGGCTACACCTTC. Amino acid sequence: CASDNRGLYGYTF.

CDR3 region: CASSLSVGNTIYF. In nucleotides, the CDR3 is TGTGCCAGCAGCTTGTCGGTTGGAAACACCATATATTTT. This chain joins TRBV7-9 and TRBJ1-3; D gene ambiguous. Trimming stripped 3 bases from V and 3 bases from J, with 6 bases between. This CDR3 region has 13 residues. Germline CDR1 is SEHNR and CDR2 is FQNEAQ (reference sequence). The full variable domain, rest sourced from reference TRBV7-9 and TRBJ1-3, is DTGVSQNPRHKITKRGQNVTFRCDPISEHNRLYWYRQTLGQGPEFLTYFQNEAQLEKSRLLSDRFSAERPKGSFSTLEIQRTEQGDSAMYLCASSLSVGNTIYFGEGSWLTVV.